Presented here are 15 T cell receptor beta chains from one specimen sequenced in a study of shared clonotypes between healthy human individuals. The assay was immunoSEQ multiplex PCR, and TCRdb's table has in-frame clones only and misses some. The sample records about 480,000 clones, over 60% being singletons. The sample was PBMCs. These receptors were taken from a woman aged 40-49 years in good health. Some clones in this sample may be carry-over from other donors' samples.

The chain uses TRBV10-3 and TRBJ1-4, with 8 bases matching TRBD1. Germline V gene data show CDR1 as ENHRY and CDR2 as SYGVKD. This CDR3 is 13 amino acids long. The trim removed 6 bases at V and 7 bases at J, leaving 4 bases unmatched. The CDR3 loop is CAISGQGGEKLFF. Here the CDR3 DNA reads TGTGCCATCAGCGGACAGGGAGGTGAAAAACTGTTTTTT.

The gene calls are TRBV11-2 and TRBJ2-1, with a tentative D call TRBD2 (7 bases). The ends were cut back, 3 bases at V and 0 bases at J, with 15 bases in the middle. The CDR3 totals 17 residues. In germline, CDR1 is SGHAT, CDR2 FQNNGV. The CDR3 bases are TGTGCCAGCAGCTTGGGCCCGAGGGGGGGCTCCTACAATGAGCAGTTCTTC. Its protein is CASSLGPRGGSYNEQFF. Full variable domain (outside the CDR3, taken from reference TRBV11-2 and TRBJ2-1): EAGVAQSPRYKIIEKRQSVAFWCNPISGHATLYWYQQILGQGPKLLIQFQNNGVVDDSQLPKDRFSAERLKGVDSTLKIQPAKLEDSAVYLCASSLGPRGGSYNEQFFGPGTRLTVL.

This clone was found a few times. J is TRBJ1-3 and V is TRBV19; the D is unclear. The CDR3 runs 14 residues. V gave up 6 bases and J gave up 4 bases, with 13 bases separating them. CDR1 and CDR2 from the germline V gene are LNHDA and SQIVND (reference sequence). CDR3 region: CASRSSDSGNTIYF. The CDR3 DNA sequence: TGTGCCAGTAGGAGCAGCGATAGCGGAAACACCATATATTTT.

DNA for the CDR3: TGCGCCAGCAGCGCCGACCCCTCTAGCACAGATACGCAGTATTTT. Amino acid sequence: CASSADPSSTDTQYF. The V and J genes are TRBV5-1 and TRBJ2-3; D is ambiguous. From germline, CDR1 is SGHRS and CDR2 YFSETQ. Trimming shortened V by 4 bases and J by 0 bases, and 12 bases separated the two germline ends. The CDR3 extends over 15 amino acids.

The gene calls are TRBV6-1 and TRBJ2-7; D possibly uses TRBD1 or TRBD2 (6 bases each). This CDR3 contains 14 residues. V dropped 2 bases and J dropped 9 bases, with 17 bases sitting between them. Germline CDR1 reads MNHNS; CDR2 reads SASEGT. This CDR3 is CASSEISRGQGQYF. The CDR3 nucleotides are TGTGCCAGCAGTGAAATTTCCCGGGGGCAGGGGCAGTACTTC.

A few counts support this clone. CDR3 amino acids: CASSESQPTDTQYF. Here the CDR3 DNA reads TGTGCCAGCAGTGAAAGCCAGCCCACAGATACGCAGTATTTT. The chain has TRBV6-4 and TRBJ2-3, with D uncertain. Trimming cost V 3 bases and J 2 bases, with 9 bases left between them. CDR1 is MRHNA, CDR2 SNTAGT, per germline. The CDR3 loop spans 14 amino acids.

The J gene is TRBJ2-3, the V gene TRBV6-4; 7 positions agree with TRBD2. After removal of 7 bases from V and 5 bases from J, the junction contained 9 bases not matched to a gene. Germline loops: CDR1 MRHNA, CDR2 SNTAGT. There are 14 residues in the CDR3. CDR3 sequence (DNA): TGTGCCAGCAAATTTTGGGAGGGGTTAGATACGCAGTATTTT. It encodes CASKFWEGLDTQYF.

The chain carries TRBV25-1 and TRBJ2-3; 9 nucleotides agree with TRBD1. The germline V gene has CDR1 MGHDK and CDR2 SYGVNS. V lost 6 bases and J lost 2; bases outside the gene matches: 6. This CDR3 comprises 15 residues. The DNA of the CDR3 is TGTGCCAGCAGACCGACAGGGGGACACACAGATACGCAGTATTTT. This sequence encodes CASRPTGGHTDTQYF. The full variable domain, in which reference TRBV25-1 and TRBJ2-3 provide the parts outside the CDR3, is EADIYQTPRYLVIGTGKKITLECSQTMGHDKMYWYQQDPGMELHLIHYSYGVNSTEKGDLSSESTVSRIRTEHFPLTLESARPSHTSQYLCASRPTGGHTDTQYFGPGTRLTVL.

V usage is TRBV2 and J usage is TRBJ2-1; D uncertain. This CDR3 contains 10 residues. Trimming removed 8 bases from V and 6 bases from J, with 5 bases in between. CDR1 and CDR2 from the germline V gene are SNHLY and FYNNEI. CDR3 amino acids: CASSGNEQFF. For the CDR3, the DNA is TGTGCCAGCTCTGGCAATGAGCAGTTCTTC. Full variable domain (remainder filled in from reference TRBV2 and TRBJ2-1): EPEVTQTPSHQVTQMGQEVILRCVPISNHLYFYWYRQILGQKVEFLVSFYNNEISEKSEIFDDQFSVERPDGSNFTLKIRSTKLEDSAMYFCASSGNEQFFGPGTRLTVL.

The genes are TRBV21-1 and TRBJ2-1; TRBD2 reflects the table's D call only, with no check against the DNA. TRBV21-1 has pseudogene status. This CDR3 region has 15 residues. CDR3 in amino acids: CASSKTSGRFGEQFF. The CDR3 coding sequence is TGTGCCAGCAGCAAGACTAGCGGGAGGTTCGGTGAGCAGTTCTTC.

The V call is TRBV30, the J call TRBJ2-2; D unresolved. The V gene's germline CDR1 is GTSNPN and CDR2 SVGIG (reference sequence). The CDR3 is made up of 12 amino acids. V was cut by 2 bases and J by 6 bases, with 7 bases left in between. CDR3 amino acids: CAWSRIPGELFF. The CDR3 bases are TGTGCCTGGAGTCGCATCCCCGGGGAGCTGTTTTTT.

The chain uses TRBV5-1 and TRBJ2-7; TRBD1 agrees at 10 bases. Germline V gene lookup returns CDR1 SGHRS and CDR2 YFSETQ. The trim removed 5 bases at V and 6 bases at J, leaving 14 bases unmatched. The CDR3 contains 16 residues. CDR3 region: CASSEKAGQGIPEQYF. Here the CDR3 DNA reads TGCGCCAGCAGTGAAAAAGCGGGACAGGGGATACCCGAGCAGTACTTC.

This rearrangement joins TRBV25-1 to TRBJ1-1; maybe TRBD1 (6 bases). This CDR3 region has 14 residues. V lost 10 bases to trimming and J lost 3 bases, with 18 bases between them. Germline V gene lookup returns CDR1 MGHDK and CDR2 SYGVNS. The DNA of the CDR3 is TGTGCCATCTCAGTGCATAGGGGGGACACTGAAGCTTTCTTT. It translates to CAISVHRGDTEAFF. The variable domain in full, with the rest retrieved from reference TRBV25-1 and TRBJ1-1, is EADIYQTPRYLVIGTGKKITLECSQTMGHDKMYWYQQDPGMELHLIHYSYGVNSTEKGDLSSESTVSRIRTEHFPLTLESARPSHTSQYLCAISVHRGDTEAFFGQGTRLTVV.

The CDR3, as DNA: TGTGCCAGCAGATCGCTAGGGAACTATGGCTACACCTTC. It encodes CASRSLGNYGYTF. The gene calls are TRBV28 and TRBJ1-2; D is unclear. Germline V gene sequence: CDR1 MDHEN, CDR2 SYDVKM. The CDR3 loop spans 13 amino acids. Trimming removed 6 bases at V and 2 bases at J, with 10 bases between.

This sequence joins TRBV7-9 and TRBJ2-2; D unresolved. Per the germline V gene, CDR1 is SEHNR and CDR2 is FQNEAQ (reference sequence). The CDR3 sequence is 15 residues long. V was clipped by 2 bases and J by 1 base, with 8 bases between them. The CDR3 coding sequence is TGTGCCAGCAGCTTACTGGAGATGAACACCGGGGAGCTGTTTTTT. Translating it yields CASSLLEMNTGELFF.